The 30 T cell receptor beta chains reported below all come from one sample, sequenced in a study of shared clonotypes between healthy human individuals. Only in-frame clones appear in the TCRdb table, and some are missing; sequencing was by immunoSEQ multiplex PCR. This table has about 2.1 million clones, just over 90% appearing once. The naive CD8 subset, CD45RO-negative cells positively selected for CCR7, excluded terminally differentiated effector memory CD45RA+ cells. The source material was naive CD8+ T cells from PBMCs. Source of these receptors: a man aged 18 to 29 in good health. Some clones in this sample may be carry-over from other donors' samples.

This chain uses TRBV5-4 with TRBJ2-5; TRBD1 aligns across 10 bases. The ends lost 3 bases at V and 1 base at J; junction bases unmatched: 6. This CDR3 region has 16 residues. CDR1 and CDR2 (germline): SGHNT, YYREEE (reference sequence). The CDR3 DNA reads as TGTGCCAGCAGCTCTACCGGGACAGGGGCCCAAGAGACCCAGTACTTC. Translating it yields CASSSTGTGAQETQYF.

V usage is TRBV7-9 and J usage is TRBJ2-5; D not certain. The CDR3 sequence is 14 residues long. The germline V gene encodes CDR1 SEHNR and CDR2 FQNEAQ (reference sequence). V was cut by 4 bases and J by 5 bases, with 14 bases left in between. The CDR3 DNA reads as TGTGCCAGCAGCTCACCTTACTTGGGCGAGACCCAGTACTTC. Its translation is CASSSPYLGETQYF.

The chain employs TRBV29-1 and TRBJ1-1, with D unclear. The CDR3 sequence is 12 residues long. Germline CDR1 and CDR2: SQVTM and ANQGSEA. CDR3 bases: TGCAGGGTAATGGGCCAGCCCACTGAAGCTTTCTTT. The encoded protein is CRVMGQPTEAFF.

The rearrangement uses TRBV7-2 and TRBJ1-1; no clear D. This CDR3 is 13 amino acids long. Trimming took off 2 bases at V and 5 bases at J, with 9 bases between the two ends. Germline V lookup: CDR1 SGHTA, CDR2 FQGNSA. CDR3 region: CASSLWRETEAFF. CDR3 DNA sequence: TGTGCCAGCAGCTTATGGAGGGAAACTGAAGCTTTCTTT.

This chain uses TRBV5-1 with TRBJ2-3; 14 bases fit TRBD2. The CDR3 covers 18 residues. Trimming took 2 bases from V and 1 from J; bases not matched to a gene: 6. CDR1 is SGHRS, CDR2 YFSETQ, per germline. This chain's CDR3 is CASSFRLAGGPGTDTQYF. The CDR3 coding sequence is TGCGCCAGCAGCTTCAGACTAGCGGGAGGGCCCGGCACAGATACGCAGTATTTT.

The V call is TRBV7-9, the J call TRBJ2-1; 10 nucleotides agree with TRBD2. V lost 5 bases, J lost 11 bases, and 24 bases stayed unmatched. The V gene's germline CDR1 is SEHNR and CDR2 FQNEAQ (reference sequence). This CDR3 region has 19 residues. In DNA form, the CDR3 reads TGTGCCAGCAGCCACGGGGTGAAGGTAGCGGGAGGCTCCCAGGCGCAGCAGTTCTTC. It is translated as CASSHGVKVAGGSQAQQFF.

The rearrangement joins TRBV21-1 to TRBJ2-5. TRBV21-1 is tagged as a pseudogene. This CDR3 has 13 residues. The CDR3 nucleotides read TGTGCCAGCAGCAAAGTAAAGAAAGAGACCCAGTACTTC. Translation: CASSKVKKETQYF.

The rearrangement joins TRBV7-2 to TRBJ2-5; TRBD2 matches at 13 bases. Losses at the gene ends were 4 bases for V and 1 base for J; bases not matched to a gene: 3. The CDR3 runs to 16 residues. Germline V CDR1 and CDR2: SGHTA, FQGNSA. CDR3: CASSSGLAGTQETQYF. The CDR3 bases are TGTGCCAGCAGCTCGGGACTAGCGGGAACCCAAGAGACCCAGTACTTC.

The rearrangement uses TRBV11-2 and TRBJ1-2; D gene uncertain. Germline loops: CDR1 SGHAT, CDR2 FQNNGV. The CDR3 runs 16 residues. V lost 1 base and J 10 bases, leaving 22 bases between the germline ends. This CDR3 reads CASSLAPGRELIVYTF. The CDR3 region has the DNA TGTGCCAGCAGCTTAGCACCCGGCAGAGAGCTAATAGTCTACACCTTC.

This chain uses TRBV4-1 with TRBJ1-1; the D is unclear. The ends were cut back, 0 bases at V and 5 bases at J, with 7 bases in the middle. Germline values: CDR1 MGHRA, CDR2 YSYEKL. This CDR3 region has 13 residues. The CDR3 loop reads CASSQDAGTEAFF. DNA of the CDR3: TGCGCCAGCAGCCAAGATGCGGGGACTGAAGCTTTCTTT.

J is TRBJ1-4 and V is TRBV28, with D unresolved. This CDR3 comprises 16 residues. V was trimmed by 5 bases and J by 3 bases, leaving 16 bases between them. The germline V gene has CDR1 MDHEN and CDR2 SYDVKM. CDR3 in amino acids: CASSGDGREANEKLFF. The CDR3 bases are TGTGCCAGCAGTGGTGATGGTAGGGAAGCTAATGAAAAACTGTTTTTT. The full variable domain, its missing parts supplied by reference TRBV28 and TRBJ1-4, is DVKVTQSSRYLVKRTGEKVFLECVQDMDHENMFWYRQDPGLGLRLIYFSYDVKMKEKGDIPEGYSVSREKKERFSLILESASTNQTSMYLCASSGDGREANEKLFFGSGTQLSVL.

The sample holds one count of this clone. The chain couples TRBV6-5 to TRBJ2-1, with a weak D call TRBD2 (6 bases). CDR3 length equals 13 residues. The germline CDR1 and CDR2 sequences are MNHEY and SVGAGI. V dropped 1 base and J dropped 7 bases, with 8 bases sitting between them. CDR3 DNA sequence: TGTGCCAGCAGTTACTTTGGGGGGAATGAGCAGTTCTTC. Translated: CASSYFGGNEQFF.

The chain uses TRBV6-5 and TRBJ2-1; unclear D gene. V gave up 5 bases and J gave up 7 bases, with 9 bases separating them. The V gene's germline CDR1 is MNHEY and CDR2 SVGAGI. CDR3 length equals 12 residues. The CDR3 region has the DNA TGTGCCAGCAGTCGTACAACGAATGAGCAGTTCTTC. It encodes CASSRTTNEQFF.

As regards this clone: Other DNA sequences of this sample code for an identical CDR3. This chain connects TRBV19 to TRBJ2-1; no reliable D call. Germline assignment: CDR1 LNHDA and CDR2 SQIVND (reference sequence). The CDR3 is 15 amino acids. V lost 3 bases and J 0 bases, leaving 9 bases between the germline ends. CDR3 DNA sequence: TGTGCCAGTAGTATTTCACGGAGCTCCTACAATGAGCAGTTCTTC. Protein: CASSISRSSYNEQFF.

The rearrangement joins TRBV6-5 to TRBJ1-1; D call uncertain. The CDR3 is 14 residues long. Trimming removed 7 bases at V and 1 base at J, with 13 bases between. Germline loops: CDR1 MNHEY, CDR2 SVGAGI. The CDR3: CASTTHWGNTEAFF. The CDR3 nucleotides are TGTGCCAGCACAACCCACTGGGGGAACACTGAAGCTTTCTTT.

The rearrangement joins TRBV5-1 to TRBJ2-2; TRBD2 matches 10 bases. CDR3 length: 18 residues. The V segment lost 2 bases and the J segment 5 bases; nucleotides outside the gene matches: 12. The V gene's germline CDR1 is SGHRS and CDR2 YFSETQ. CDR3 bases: TGCGCCAGCAGCTTAAAGCGGGAGGGCCCCAGAGGGACCGGGGAGCTGTTTTTT. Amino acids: CASSLKREGPRGTGELFF.

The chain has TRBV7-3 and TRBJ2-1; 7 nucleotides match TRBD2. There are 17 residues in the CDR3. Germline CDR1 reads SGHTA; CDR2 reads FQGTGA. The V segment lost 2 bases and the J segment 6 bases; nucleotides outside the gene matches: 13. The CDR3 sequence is CASSLRPSGGGGNEQFF. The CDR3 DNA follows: TGTGCCAGCAGCTTACGCCCTAGCGGAGGTGGAGGCAATGAGCAGTTCTTC.

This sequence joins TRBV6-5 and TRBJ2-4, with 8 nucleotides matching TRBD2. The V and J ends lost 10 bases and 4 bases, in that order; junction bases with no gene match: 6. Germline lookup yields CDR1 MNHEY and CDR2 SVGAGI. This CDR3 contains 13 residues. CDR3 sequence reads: CATSGTRKNIQYF. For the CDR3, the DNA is TGTGCCACCTCCGGGACTAGGAAAAACATTCAGTACTTC.

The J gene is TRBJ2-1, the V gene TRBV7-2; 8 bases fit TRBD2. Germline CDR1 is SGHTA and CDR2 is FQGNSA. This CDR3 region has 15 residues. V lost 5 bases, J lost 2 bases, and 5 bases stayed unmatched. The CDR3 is CASSPVAGPYNEQFF. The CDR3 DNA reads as TGTGCCAGCAGCCCAGTAGCGGGACCCTACAATGAGCAGTTCTTC. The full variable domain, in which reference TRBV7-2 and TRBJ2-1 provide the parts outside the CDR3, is GAGVSQSPSNKVTEKGKDVELRCDPISGHTALYWYRQSLGQGLEFLIYFQGNSAPDKSGLPSDRFSAERTGGSVSTLTIQRTQQEDSAVYLCASSPVAGPYNEQFFGPGTRLTVL.

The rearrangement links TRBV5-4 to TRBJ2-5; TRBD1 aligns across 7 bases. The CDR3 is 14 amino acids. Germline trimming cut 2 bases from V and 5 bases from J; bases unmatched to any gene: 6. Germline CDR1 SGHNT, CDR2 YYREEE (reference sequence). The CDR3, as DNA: TGTGCCAGCAGCTTAGGACAGGAACCCGAGACCCAGTACTTC. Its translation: CASSLGQEPETQYF.

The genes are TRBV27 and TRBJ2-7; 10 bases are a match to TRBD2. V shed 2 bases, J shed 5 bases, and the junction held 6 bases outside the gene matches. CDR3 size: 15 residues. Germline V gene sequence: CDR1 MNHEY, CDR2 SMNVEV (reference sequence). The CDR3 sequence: CASSLVLAGANEQYF. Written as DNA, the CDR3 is TGTGCCAGCAGTTTAGTGCTAGCGGGAGCCAACGAGCAGTACTTC.

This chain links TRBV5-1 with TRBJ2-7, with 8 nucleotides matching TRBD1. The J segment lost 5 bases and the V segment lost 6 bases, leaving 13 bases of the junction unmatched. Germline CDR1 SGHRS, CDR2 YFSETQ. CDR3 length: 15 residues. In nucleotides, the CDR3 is TGCGCCAGCACCGACATTCGGACAGGGTCAGACGAGCAGTACTTC. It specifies CASTDIRTGSDEQYF.

The CDR3, as DNA: TGCAGCGTTCGACTCCGGACAGGGGGTCAAGCTAACTATGGCTACACCTTC. This codes for CSVRLRTGGQANYGYTF. The chain couples TRBV29-1 to TRBJ1-2; TRBD1 agrees at 10 bases. The CDR3 has 17 amino acids. Germline assignment: CDR1 SQVTM and CDR2 ANQGSEA. Losses at the gene ends were 5 bases for V and 0 bases for J; bases not matched to a gene: 12.

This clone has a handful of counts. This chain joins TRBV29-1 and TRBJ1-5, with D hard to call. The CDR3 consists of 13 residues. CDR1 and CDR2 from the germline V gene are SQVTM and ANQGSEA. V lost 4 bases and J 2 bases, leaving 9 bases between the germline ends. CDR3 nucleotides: TGCAGCGTTGTACTAAGTGGCAATCAGCCCCAGCATTTT. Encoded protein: CSVVLSGNQPQHF.

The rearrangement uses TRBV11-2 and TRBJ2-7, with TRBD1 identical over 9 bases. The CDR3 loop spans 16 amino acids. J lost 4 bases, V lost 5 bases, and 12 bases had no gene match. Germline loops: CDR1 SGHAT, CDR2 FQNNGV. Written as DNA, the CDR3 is TGTGCCAGCAGCCGGTACCCGGGACAGGGACTGTACGAGCAGTACTTC. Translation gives CASSRYPGQGLYEQYF.

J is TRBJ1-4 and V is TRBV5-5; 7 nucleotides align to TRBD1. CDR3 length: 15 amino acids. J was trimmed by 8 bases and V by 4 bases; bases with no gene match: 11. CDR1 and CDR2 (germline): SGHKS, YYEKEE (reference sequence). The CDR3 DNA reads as TGTGCCAGCAGCACGCTGACAGGGAATTACGAAAAACTGTTTTTT. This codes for CASSTLTGNYEKLFF.

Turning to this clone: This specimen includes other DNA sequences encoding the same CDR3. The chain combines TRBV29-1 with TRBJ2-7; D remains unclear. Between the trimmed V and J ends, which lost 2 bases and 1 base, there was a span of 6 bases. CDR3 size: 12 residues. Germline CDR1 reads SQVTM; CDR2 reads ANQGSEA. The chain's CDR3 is CSVELGSYEQYF. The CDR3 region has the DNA TGCAGCGTTGAACTAGGTTCCTACGAGCAGTACTTC.

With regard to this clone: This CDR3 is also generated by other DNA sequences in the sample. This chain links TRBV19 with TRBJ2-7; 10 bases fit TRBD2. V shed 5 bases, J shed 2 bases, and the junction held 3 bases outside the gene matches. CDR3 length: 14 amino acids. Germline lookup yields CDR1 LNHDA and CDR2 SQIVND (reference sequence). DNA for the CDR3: TGTGCCAGTAGTCCCCTAGCGGGAGCCTACGAGCAGTACTTC. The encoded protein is CASSPLAGAYEQYF.

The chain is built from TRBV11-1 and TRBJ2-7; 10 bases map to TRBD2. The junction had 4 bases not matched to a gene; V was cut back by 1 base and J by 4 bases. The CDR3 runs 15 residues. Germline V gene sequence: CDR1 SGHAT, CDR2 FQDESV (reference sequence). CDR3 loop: CASSLVWTSGYEQYF. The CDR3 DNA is TGTGCCAGCAGCTTAGTTTGGACTAGCGGTTACGAGCAGTACTTC.

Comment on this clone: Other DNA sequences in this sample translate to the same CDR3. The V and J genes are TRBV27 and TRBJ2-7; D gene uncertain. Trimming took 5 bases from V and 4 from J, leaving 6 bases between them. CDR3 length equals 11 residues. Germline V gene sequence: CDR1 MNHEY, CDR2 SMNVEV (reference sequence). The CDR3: CASSDGYEQYF. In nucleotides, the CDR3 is TGTGCCAGCAGTGACGGGTACGAGCAGTACTTC.